This TCR beta chain was sequenced in a study of T cells in Graves' hyperthyroidism and ophthalmopathy. Study summary: Peripheral blood was collected at initial diagnosis, before any treatment. Study results and limitations: In blood, most of the thyroid clonotypes expanded above 0.001 were also present.

Each person with ophthalmopathy scored at least 3 on the Clinical Activity Score, reached NOSPECS grade 4 or higher, and had been ill under 3 months. Patients were excluded because of uncontrolled infection, other autoimmune disease, pregnancy or lactation. Template material for amplifying TCR beta CDR3 regions consisted of RNA transcripts. The HTBI primer set served for first-round RT-PCR of the TCR CDR3. TCRdb analysed the multiplex PCR reads with MiXCR anew, one entry per CDR3 protein. The table includes 360,000 or so distinct CDR3 sequences, roughly 20% detected once. For this clonotype: Its matching antigen is unknown.

There are 17 residues in the CDR3. Looked up from germline, CDR1 is SGHAT and CDR2 is FQNNGV. V trimming: 5 bases; J trimming: 7 bases; junction bases outside the gene matches: 16. The sample comprised blood. The clonotype comes from a woman between 35 and 50 years old with Graves' ophthalmopathy. J is TRBJ2-2 and V is TRBV11-2; 7 bases fit TRBD2. The CDR3 bases are TGTGCCAGCAGCATCAGAGCTAGCGGCCCTGTGGGCGGGGAGCTGTTTTTT. It codes for CASSIRASGPVGGELFF.